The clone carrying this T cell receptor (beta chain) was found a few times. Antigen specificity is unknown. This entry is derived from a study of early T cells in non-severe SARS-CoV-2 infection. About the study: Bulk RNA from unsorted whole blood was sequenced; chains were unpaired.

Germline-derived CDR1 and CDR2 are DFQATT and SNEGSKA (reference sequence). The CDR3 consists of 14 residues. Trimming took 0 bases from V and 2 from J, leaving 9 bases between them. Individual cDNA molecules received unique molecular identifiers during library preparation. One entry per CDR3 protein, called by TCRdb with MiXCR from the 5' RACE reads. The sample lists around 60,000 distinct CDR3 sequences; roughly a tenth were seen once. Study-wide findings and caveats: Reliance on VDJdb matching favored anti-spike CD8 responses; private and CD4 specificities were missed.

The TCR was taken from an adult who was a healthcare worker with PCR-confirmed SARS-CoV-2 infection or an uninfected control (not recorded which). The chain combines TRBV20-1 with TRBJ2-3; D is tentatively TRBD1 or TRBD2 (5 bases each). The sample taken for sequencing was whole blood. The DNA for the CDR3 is TGCAGTGCTAGAGATGACGGGACCACAGATACGCAGTATTTT. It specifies CSARDDGTTDTQYF.